Below are 8 T cell receptor beta chains sequenced from a single sample in a study of identical twins. MiXCR was run by TCRdb on the 5' RACE reads, yielding one entry per CDR3 protein. There are 200,000 to 250,000 distinct CDR3 sequences in the sample; 5% to 7% occur only once, and roughly 15% lies in the top ten. The same sample was also studied in work on T cells expressing NK-cell markers.

Sequencing input: CD8+ T cells sorted from blood. These receptors originate from a woman aged 18-35 years in good health.

This clonotype was recorded a few times. J is TRBJ2-3 and V is TRBV7-8; D is perhaps TRBD2 (5 bases). CDR3 length: 16 amino acids. Between the trimmed V and J ends, which lost 6 bases and 0 bases, there was a span of 16 bases. Germline V gene lookup returns CDR1 SGHVS and CDR2 FQNEAQ. The CDR3 here is CASSLTSTRSTDTQYF. In DNA form, the CDR3 reads TGTGCCAGCAGTTTGACCTCAACTAGAAGCACAGATACGCAGTATTTT.

This clonotype was found many times. The rearrangement uses TRBV13 and TRBJ2-6; the D call may be TRBD1 or TRBD2 (5 bases each). This CDR3 comprises 17 residues. Germline CDR1 is PRHDT and CDR2 is FYEKMQ (reference sequence). V was clipped by 5 bases and J by 6 bases, with 20 bases between them. CDR3 sequence (DNA): TGTGCCAGCAGCACCCGTGGGACCCCCTCAGTGGCCAACGTCCTGACTTTC. This codes for CASSTRGTPSVANVLTF.

The table lists this clonotype with a few counts. The CDR3 sequence is CASRLAGGSFNEQFF. The CDR3 region has the DNA TGTGCCAGCAGACTAGCGGGAGGGTCTTTCAATGAGCAGTTCTTC. J is TRBJ2-1 and V is TRBV12-3 or TRBV12-4; TRBD2 matches at 13 bases. This CDR3 spans 15 amino acids. J was trimmed by 6 bases and V by 6 bases; bases with no gene match: 5.

This sequence joins TRBV9 and TRBJ2-7, with 8 bases lining up with TRBD2. V dropped 3 bases and J dropped 3; count of bases not matched to a gene: 2. The CDR3 has 13 amino acids. Germline lookup yields CDR1 SGDLS and CDR2 YYNGEE. Written as DNA, the CDR3 is TGTGCCAGCAGCGACGGGAGGGTCTACGAGCAGTACTTC. The encoded protein is CASSDGRVYEQYF. Full variable domain (missing parts from reference TRBV9 and TRBJ2-7): DSGVTQTPKHLITATGQRVTLRCSPRSGDLSVYWYQQSLDQGLQFLIQYYNGEERAKGNILERFSAQQFPDLHSELNLSSLELGDSALYFCASSDGRVYEQYFGPGTRLTVT.

This clonotype was detected only a few times. Germline is not matched at one junction end, which may reflect a read error. The rearrangement joins TRBV20-1 to TRBJ2-7; D may be TRBD2 (5 bases). This CDR3 region has 18 residues. In germline, CDR1 is DFQATT, CDR2 SNEGSKA (reference sequence). The CDR3 coding sequence is TGCTGTGCTAGAGATCTATCCTCAGCGGATCATGTTTTTTACGAGCAGTACTTC. Its translation is CCARDLSSADHVFYEQYF.

This clonotype was seen a few times. V and J are TRBV5-1 and TRBJ2-3, with D unresolved. The germline gives CDR1 SGHRS, CDR2 YFSETQ. This CDR3 region has 13 residues. Trimming cost V 4 bases and J 5 bases, with 11 bases left between them. The CDR3, as DNA: TGCGCCAGCAGCGGCGGATCCTTAGATACGCAGTATTTT. This gives the protein CASSGGSLDTQYF.

This clonotype was counted between two and nine times. This sequence joins TRBV12-5 and TRBJ1-3; no firm D call. V was cut by 5 bases and J by 3 bases, with 5 bases left in between. The CDR3 consists of 12 residues. Germline-derived CDR1 and CDR2 are LGHNT and FRNRAP. DNA for the CDR3: TGTGCTAGTGGTGGGGATGGAAACACCATATATTTT. Its translation is CASGGDGNTIYF.

This clonotype was detected many times. The chain carries TRBV10-3 and TRBJ1-1; 7 nucleotides line up with TRBD1. This CDR3 region has 13 residues. Per germline, CDR1 ENHRY and CDR2 SYGVKD. J lost 3 bases, V lost 8 bases, and 6 bases had no gene match. The CDR3 DNA follows: TGTGCCATCGGTCGGGACAGAGACACTGAAGCTTTCTTT. Its protein product is CAIGRDRDTEAFF.